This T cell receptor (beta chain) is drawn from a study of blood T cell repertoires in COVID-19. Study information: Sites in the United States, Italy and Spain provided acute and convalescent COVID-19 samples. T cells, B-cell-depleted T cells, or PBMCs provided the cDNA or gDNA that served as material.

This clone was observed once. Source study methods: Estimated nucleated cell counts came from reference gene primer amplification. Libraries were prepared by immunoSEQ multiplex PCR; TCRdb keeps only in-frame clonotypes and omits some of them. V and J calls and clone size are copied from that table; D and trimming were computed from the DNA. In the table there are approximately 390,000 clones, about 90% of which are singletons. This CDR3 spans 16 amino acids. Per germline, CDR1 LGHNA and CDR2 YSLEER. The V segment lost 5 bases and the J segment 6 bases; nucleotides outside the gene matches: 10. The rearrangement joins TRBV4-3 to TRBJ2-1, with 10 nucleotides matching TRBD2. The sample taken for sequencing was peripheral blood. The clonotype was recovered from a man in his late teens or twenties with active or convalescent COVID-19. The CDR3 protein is CASSSRGAGGGNEQFF. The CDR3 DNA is TGCGCCAGCAGCTCCAGAGGAGCGGGAGGGGGCAATGAGCAGTTCTTC.